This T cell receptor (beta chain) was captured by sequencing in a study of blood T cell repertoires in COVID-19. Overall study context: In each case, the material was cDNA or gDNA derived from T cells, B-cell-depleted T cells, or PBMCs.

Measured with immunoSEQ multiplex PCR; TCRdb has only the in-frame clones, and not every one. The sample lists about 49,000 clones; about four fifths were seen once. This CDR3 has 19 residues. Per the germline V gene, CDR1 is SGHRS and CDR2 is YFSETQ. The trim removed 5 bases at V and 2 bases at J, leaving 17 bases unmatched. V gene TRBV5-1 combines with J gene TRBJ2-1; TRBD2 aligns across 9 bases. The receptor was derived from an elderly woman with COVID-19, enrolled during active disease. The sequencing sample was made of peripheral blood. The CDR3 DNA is TGCGCCAGCAGGAGAGAAGGCCTAGCGGGGCGAGGGGCCTACAATGAGCAGTTCTTC. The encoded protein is CASRREGLAGRGAYNEQFF.